This T cell receptor beta chain was documented in a study of monozygotic twins with inflammatory bowel disease. Study outcomes and limitations: Twins with IBD were found to have lower TCRbeta diversity (inverse Simpson) than healthy co-twins. Among IBD patients, fewer clonotypes were shared with others than among healthy twins, especially with disease activity. Telling different T cell subtypes apart from each other was not possible.

Using the 5' RACE reads, TCRdb records one entry per CDR3 protein without DNA. Recorded for this sample: roughly 150,000 distinct CDR3 sequences. A remark on this clonotype: Its antigen is not identified.

Germline-derived CDR1 and CDR2 are LGHNA and YNFKEQ. This CDR3 contains 15 residues. Phlebotomy per donor yielded a single 2.5 ml blood sample. Material: blood. The rearrangement uses TRBV4-2 and TRBJ2-3. This sequence was found in a human donor with ulcerative colitis or Crohn's disease, or a healthy co-twin of an affected twin (not recorded which). This chain's CDR3 is CASSQGYDSTDTQYF.